Listed below are T cell receptor beta chains from one sample, sequenced in a study of T-cell memory formation after mild COVID-19. MiXCR, run by TCRdb on the 5' RACE reads, gives a single entry per CDR3 protein. The profile shows roughly 200,000 distinct CDR3 sequences, roughly 17% of them singletons. The sequenced sample was PBMCs or a T cell subset sorted from them (not recorded which). All receptors derive from an adult woman who had mild COVID-19 (a few samples of this study predate the infection). Cell type and time point are not known. The CDR3 runs from the conserved cysteine through the conserved F or W. Each record gives: D gene, V gene, clone size, J gene, CDR3 DNA, CDR3 protein. The D gene is left open where the match is weak. Size tells how often a clone was seen (once, few, many) or the class of an expanded clone, and some rows leave it out.

.	TRBV10-3	few	TRBJ1-2	TGTGCCATCAGTTTGACAGAGGCTAACTATGGCTACACCTTC	CAISLTEANYGYTF
.	TRBV3-1	few	TRBJ2-3	TGTGCCAGCAGCCAAGATCTATCCGGGACATCTGGCACAGATACGCAGTATTTT	CASSQDLSGTSGTDTQYF
.	TRBV6-6	few	TRBJ2-5	TGTGCCAGCAGTCCGGACATGGTAGAGACCCAGTACTTC	CASSPDMVETQYF
TRBD1	TRBV7-6	few	TRBJ1-2	TGTGCCAGCAGCTTAGTCCCCGGGACAGGGGATAACTATGGCTACACCTTC	CASSLVPGTGDNYGYTF
TRBD1	TRBV12-3/TRBV12-4	few	TRBJ2-5	TGTGCCAGCAGTTCCAGGACAGGGCAGACCCAGTACTTC	CASSSRTGQTQYF
.	TRBV21-1	many	TRBJ2-1	TGTGCCAGCAGCAAGGCAACCGACTGGGTCTTGATGACTAGCGCGGGCAATGAGCAGTTCTTC	CASSKATDWVLMTSAGNEQFF
.	TRBV20-1	many	TRBJ2-7	TGCAGTGCTTTTAGGGAATCGGGTAGCTACGAGCAGTACTTC	CSAFRESGSYEQYF
.	TRBV12-3/TRBV12-4	.	TRBJ1-2	TGTGCCAGCAGACCCGCGGGGACGGGCTATGGCTACACCTTC	CASRPAGTGYGYTF
.	TRBV7-6	few	TRBJ1-4	TGTGCCAGCAGCCCCCTACCCGGGAGGGCTAATGAAAAACTGTTTTTT	CASSPLPGRANEKLFF
.	TRBV10-3	.	TRBJ2-3	TGTGCCATCAGGTCTATTGGGGCCACAGATACGCAGTATTTT	CAIRSIGATDTQYF
.	TRBV20-1	.	TRBJ1-1	TGCAGTGCTCCGGACACCAGGGTGAGCACTGAAGCTTTCTTT	CSAPDTRVSTEAFF
TRBD1	TRBV5-1	.	TRBJ2-5	TGCGCCAGCAGCACGGACAGGTGGGGCGAGACCCAGTACTTC	CASSTDRWGETQYF
TRBD1	TRBV27	few	TRBJ2-3	TGTGCCAGCAGTTTATCGAACAAGGGGGCGCTCGGCACAGATACGCAGTATTTT	CASSLSNKGALGTDTQYF
TRBD1	TRBV27	.	TRBJ1-1	TGTGCCAGCAGTTTGCAGGGGGCCCTGAAGAGTGAAGCTTTCTTT	CASSLQGALKSEAFF
.	TRBV12-3/TRBV12-4	few	TRBJ1-5	TGTGCCAGCACCGATGGACAGTATAGCAATCAGCCCCAGCATTTT	CASTDGQYSNQPQHF
TRBD2	TRBV7-8	few	TRBJ2-3	TGTGCCAGCAGCTTAGGGACTAGCGGCGTGAGGAGCACAGATACGCAGTATTTT	CASSLGTSGVRSTDTQYF
.	TRBV11-3	.	TRBJ2-5	TGTGCCAGCAGCTCCCCTCGGGACTCCGGCGGTGGAGAGACCCAGTACTTC	CASSSPRDSGGGETQYF
.	TRBV29-1	.	TRBJ1-1	TGCAGCGTTGAGGTGGGACTGGGCACTGAAGCTTTCTTT	CSVEVGLGTEAFF
.	TRBV15	few	TRBJ2-1	TGTGCCACCAGCTTTCAGAGTACCTACAATGAGCAGTTCTTC	CATSFQSTYNEQFF
.	TRBV5-5	.	TRBJ2-2	TGTGCCAGCAGCTTGCTTCAAAACACCGGGGAGCTGTTTTTT	CASSLLQNTGELFF
.	TRBV12-3/TRBV12-4	few	TRBJ2-7	TGTGCCAGCAGTTTATCGACGGAGATCTCCTACGAGCAGTACTTC	CASSLSTEISYEQYF
TRBD1	TRBV19	.	TRBJ2-7	TGTGCCAGTAAGCCGGGACAGTCCTCCTACGAGCAGTACTTC	CASKPGQSSYEQYF
.	TRBV6-6	.	TRBJ1-1	TGTGCCAGCAGTTACTCGGGGGGGGACACTGAAGCTTTCTTT	CASSYSGGDTEAFF
.	TRBV7-8	.	TRBJ2-5	TGTGCCAGCAGCGGTCGTCTTAACAGGCGGCTTGGAGAGACCCAGTACTTC	CASSGRLNRRLGETQYF
.	TRBV5-1	.	TRBJ2-1	TGCGCCAGCAGCCCGGAGGTTGGAACCTACAATGAGCAGTTCTTC	CASSPEVGTYNEQFF
.	TRBV20-1	few	TRBJ2-5	TGCAGTGCTTTACAAGAGACCCAGTACTTC	CSALQETQYF
.	TRBV27	.	TRBJ1-4	TGTGCCAGCAGTTCCCCATTAACTAATGAAAAACTGTTTTTT	CASSSPLTNEKLFF
.	TRBV7-3	many	TRBJ2-3	TGTGCCAGCAGCTTGAGCGGACGCACAGATACGCAGTATTTT	CASSLSGRTDTQYF
.	TRBV13	few	TRBJ2-3	TGTGCCAGCAGCTTAGCCCTATCGGGTGCTAGCACAGATACGCAGTATTTT	CASSLALSGASTDTQYF
.	TRBV5-1	.	TRBJ2-5	TGCGCCAGCAGCTCTTCCACGGACTGGTACCAAGAGACCCAGTACTTC	CASSSSTDWYQETQYF
TRBD2	TRBV5-1	few	TRBJ2-3	TGCGCCAGCAGCTTTATGGGGGATGGCGCGGGGGGCACAGATACGCAGTATTTT	CASSFMGDGAGGTDTQYF
TRBD2	TRBV9	few	TRBJ2-7	TGTGCCAGCAGCGTAGAGAGCGGGATCGGGGTCGGGAGCTCCTACGAGCAGTACTTC	CASSVESGIGVGSSYEQYF